The 8 T cell receptor beta chains reported below all come from one sample, sequenced in a study of blood T cell repertoires in COVID-19. Repertoires were generated with immunoSEQ multiplex PCR, while TCRdb's copy carries only in-frame clones and drops some. This table has approximately 280,000 clones, 85% appearing once. Sequenced material: peripheral blood. These receptors originate from a man in his fifties or sixties with active or convalescent COVID-19.

This clone was recorded only once. The rearrangement links TRBV5-1 to TRBJ2-3; no reliable D call. V lost 3 bases and J 0 bases, leaving 11 bases between the germline ends. Germline V lookup: CDR1 SGHRS, CDR2 YFSETQ. This CDR3 is 15 amino acids long. CDR3 sequence: CASSSSMRSTDTQYF. CDR3 bases: TGCGCCAGCAGCTCCTCAATGCGCAGCACAGATACGCAGTATTTT.

The chain employs TRBV13 and TRBJ2-1, with TRBD2 identical over 7 bases. The CDR3 extends over 21 amino acids. V gave up 5 bases and J gave up 5 bases; unmatched junction bases: 27. Germline CDR1 and CDR2: PRHDT and FYEKMQ (reference sequence). This chain's CDR3 is CASSRTGRTFSGPTAHNEQFF. The CDR3 DNA follows: TGTGCCAGCAGCCGAACAGGTAGGACTTTTAGCGGGCCCACAGCCCACAATGAGCAGTTCTTC.

The chain is built from TRBV7-2 and TRBJ1-5, with 9 bases fitting TRBD1. V dropped 1 base and J dropped 9; count of bases not matched to a gene: 10. The CDR3 is 16 residues long. Per germline, CDR1 SGHTA and CDR2 FQGNSA. This CDR3 reads CASSLDPGQGARPQHF. In DNA form, the CDR3 reads TGTGCCAGCAGCTTAGATCCGGGACAGGGAGCGCGGCCCCAGCATTTT. The variable domain in full, with the rest retrieved from reference TRBV7-2 and TRBJ1-5, is GAGVSQSPSNKVTEKGKDVELRCDPISGHTALYWYRQSLGQGLEFLIYFQGNSAPDKSGLPSDRFSAERTGGSVSTLTIQRTQQEDSAVYLCASSLDPGQGARPQHFGDGTRLSIL.

The chain uses TRBV19 and TRBJ2-1, with 9 bases that match TRBD2. V shed 5 bases, J shed 5 bases, and the junction held 4 bases outside the gene matches. This CDR3 region has 14 residues. Germline-derived CDR1 and CDR2 are LNHDA and SQIVND (reference sequence). CDR3 sequence (DNA): TGTGCCAGTAGTCAGCGGGGGGCCAACAATGAGCAGTTCTTC. It specifies CASSQRGANNEQFF. The complete variable domain, with remaining parts taken from reference TRBV19 and TRBJ2-1, reads DGGITQSPKYLFRKEGQNVTLSCEQNLNHDAMYWYRQDPGQGLRLIYYSQIVNDFQKGDIAEGYSVSREKKESFPLTVTSAQKNPTAFYLCASSQRGANNEQFFGPGTRLTVL.

The chain carries TRBV28 and TRBJ1-4; possible D gene TRBD1, 6 bases. The CDR3 length is 13 residues. Trimming shortened V by 7 bases and J by 8 bases, and 14 bases separated the two germline ends. Germline assignment: CDR1 MDHEN and CDR2 SYDVKM. CDR3 protein: CASTARGSEKLFF. The CDR3, as DNA: TGTGCCAGCACCGCTAGGGGGAGCGAAAAACTGTTTTTT.

The V gene is TRBV25-1, the J gene TRBJ1-2; D is unresolved. This CDR3 is built from 14 residues. Trimming removed 4 bases at V and 0 bases at J, with 9 bases between. The germline V gene encodes CDR1 MGHDK and CDR2 SYGVNS. The CDR3 nucleotides are TGTGCCAGCAGTGGGCCAAGTCCTAACTATGGCTACACCTTC. Its protein product is CASSGPSPNYGYTF.

The rearrangement links TRBV29-1 to TRBJ1-2; the match to TRBD1 covers 7 bases. Losses at the gene ends were 4 bases for V and 2 bases for J; bases not matched to a gene: 7. Germline CDR1 and CDR2: SQVTM and ANQGSEA. The CDR3 is 14 amino acids. The CDR3 spells CSVGSGGKNYGYTF. The CDR3 DNA sequence: TGCAGCGTTGGGTCAGGGGGTAAGAACTATGGCTACACCTTC.

The chain combines TRBV15 with TRBJ1-6, with D tentatively TRBD1 (6 bases). V lost 2 bases, J lost 6 bases, and 8 bases lay in between. CDR1 and CDR2 (germline): LNHNV, YYDKDF (reference sequence). CDR3 length: 14 residues. The DNA of the CDR3 is TGTGCCACCAGCAGAACAGGGAGTAATTCACCCCTCCACTTT. Protein sequence: CATSRTGSNSPLHF.